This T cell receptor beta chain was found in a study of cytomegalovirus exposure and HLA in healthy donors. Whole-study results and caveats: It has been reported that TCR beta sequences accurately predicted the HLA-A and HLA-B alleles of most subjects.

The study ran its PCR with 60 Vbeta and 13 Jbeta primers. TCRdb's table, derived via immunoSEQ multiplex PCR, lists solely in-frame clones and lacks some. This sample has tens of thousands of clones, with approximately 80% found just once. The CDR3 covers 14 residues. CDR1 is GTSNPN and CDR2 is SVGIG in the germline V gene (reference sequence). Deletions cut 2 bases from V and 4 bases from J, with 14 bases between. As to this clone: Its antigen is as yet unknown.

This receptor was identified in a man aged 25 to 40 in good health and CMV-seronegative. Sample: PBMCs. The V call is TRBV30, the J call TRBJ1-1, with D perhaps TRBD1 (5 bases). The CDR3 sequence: CAWSSMTASTEAFF. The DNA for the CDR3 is TGTGCCTGGAGTTCTATGACAGCGAGCACTGAAGCTTTCTTT.